The rows below give T cell receptor beta chains drawn from one sample of a study of metastatic and nonmetastatic thyroid tumors. TCRdb reassembled clones from the PCR reads with MiXCR. This sample has under 35,000 clones, with approximately 19% found just once. The sequencing input was blood. The receptors were gathered from a female donor with papillary thyroid cancer or a benign thyroid nodule (not recorded which). Some clones in this sample may be carry-over from other donors' samples. Both conserved end residues are trimmed from each CDR3. A D gene is named only where the DNA matches it firmly. Only some rows state a clone size, as once, few, many or a class for expanded clones.

clone size	V gene	D gene	J gene	CDR3 protein
few	TRBV6-2/TRBV6-3	NA	TRBJ2-7	ASRPQGLDEQY
many	TRBV5-1	NA	TRBJ2-3	ASSLGSSGTGTDTQY
NA	TRBV6-1	TRBD2	TRBJ2-1	ASSRTLGGNNEQF
few	TRBV6-1	TRBD2	TRBJ2-7	ASSPTGGMREQY
many	TRBV4-3	NA	TRBJ1-2	ASSQGTDYGYT
once	TRBV19	TRBD1	TRBJ1-4	ARRPRTGNEKLF
few	TRBV6-6	NA	TRBJ1-4	ASSYLGGGPNEKLF
many	TRBV6-4	TRBD1	TRBJ2-3	ASSELGQGGTQY
NA	TRBV11-2	NA	TRBJ1-5	ASSFGASTVGQPQH
once	TRBV29-1	NA	TRBJ1-1	SVEPRNTEAF
medium-sized	TRBV12-3/TRBV12-4	NA	TRBJ2-3	ASSRGAFTDTQY
NA	TRBV27	NA	TRBJ1-1	ASSFGGTPRQAF
many	TRBV9	NA	TRBJ1-1	ASSVGGGLPDTEAF
NA	TRBV6-4	NA	TRBJ2-3	ASSDGGHTDTQY
many	TRBV4-2	TRBD1	TRBJ1-4	ASSQDIDERTGDPRDEKLF
once	TRBV9	NA	TRBJ1-2	ASSGGSGAGYT
many	TRBV4-3	NA	TRBJ1-1	ASSQWKGEERRVAF
many	TRBV19	TRBD1	TRBJ1-2	ASSKTPRTGYGYT
NA	TRBV12-3/TRBV12-4	NA	TRBJ1-6	ASSLSGANSPLH
many	TRBV4-2	NA	TRBJ2-3	ASSQSPGADTQY
once	TRBV11-3	NA	TRBJ2-7	ASSLDSVIGEQY
few	TRBV6-4	TRBD2	TRBJ2-7	ASRTSGGKRYEQY
NA	TRBV7-8	TRBD1	TRBJ2-7	ASSSWTGDYEQY
many	TRBV4-2	TRBD2	TRBJ2-7	ASSQVNSGDPYEQY
medium-sized	TRBV6-2/TRBV6-3	NA	TRBJ2-1	ASSSWGRSSYNEQF
many	TRBV19	NA	TRBJ1-1	ASSIEDTGNTEAF
many	TRBV6-1	NA	TRBJ1-2	ASSSGPSYGYT
many	TRBV27	NA	TRBJ2-7	ASTPSVGTASYEQY
NA	TRBV5-1	NA	TRBJ1-3	ASSLPRVSGNTIY
many	TRBV4-2	NA	TRBJ1-3	ASSQDSQGAGNTIY
many	TRBV6-2/TRBV6-3	TRBD2	TRBJ2-2	ASSYSAGGPHTGELF
many	TRBV20-1	TRBD1	TRBJ2-3	SVFGGHRGPVTDTQY
many	TRBV4-1	TRBD1	TRBJ2-7	ASSPGQGTYEQY
many	TRBV20-1	NA	TRBJ2-2	SARKNTGELF
many	TRBV11-2	NA	TRBJ2-2	ASSLPVGGVSTGELF
NA	TRBV30	NA	TRBJ2-7	AWRGGRYEQY
few	TRBV20-1	TRBD2	TRBJ2-5	SARDVGTSGGSLETQY
many	TRBV27	NA	TRBJ2-3	ASSLRQMSTDTQY
NA	TRBV9	TRBD2	TRBJ2-1	ASSAGGGGYNEQF
NA	TRBV4-1	NA	TRBJ2-7	ASSHTVRGGLFYEQY
medium-sized	TRBV6-1	NA	TRBJ1-5	ASSGAGGLQPQH
many	TRBV5-1	NA	TRBJ2-7	ASSSERTQY
few	TRBV12-5	NA	TRBJ2-1	ASGSGGTINEQF
NA	TRBV30	NA	TRBJ1-2	AWSVGDVDGYT
NA	TRBV28	NA	TRBJ2-2	ASSLSYGSAPGELF
many	TRBV20-1	NA	TRBJ2-3	SVGGSEGLRADTQY
few	TRBV6-1	NA	TRBJ1-6	ASILLGGFGSPLH
many	TRBV4-2	TRBD2	TRBJ2-3	ASSQAPSGGSTDTQY
few	TRBV6-1	TRBD2	TRBJ2-2	ASSPGRATGELF
many	TRBV4-3	NA	TRBJ2-7	ASSPARAAYEQY
NA	TRBV3-1	TRBD1	TRBJ2-4	ASSLGTGGGNIQY